Reported below is one T cell receptor beta chain. The antigen is unknown. This sample was taken from a study of blood T cells in healthy people across ages. Findings of the study overall: The fall in TCR beta diversity per million T cells was roughly linear with age.

Each sample used at least 7 million PBMCs. The CDR3 is 17 amino acids. Unmatched junction bases numbered 15, after V lost 3 bases and J lost 7 bases. Germline V gene lookup returns CDR1 SGDLS and CDR2 YYNGEE. It was with a sample-barcoded 5' primer and a J-beta primer mix that a second PCR of roughly 7 to 12 cycles was run. Every molecule of cDNA carried a tag from a template-switch adaptor with 12 random nucleotides. TCRdb itself ran the 5' RACE reads through MiXCR, one entry per CDR3 protein. Among hundreds of thousands of distinct CDR3 sequences listed, roughly 41% were seen once. The specimen was blood. The sequence was collected from a man older than 75 in good health. The chain carries TRBV9 and TRBJ2-1, with 8 bases identical to TRBD2. The CDR3 DNA is TGTGCCAGCAGCGCAAGTGGGCGGGAGGTTAGAGGGAATGAGCAGTTCTTC. This sequence encodes CASSASGREVRGNEQFF.